Presented here are 15 T cell receptor beta chains from one specimen sequenced in a study of CD8+CD57+ T cells in acquired aplastic anemia. CD8+CD57+ cell expansion had been shown by flow cytometry in patients chosen for sequencing. Genomic DNA provided the template from which TCR beta VDJ and CDR3 profiles were obtained. Each CDR3 protein gets one entry after TCRdb re-called the reads with MiXCR. Of approximately 220,000 distinct CDR3 sequences listed, 47% are singletons. What was sequenced was sorted CD4+, CD8+, or CD8+CD57+ T cells (not recorded which) from PBMCs. The receptors were gathered from a human donor with aplastic anemia.

This clonotype was counted a single time. This chain uses TRBV27 with TRBJ2-2; 8 positions match TRBD1. Germline V gives CDR1 MNHEY, CDR2 SMNVEV (reference sequence). J was trimmed by 9 bases and V by 3 bases; bases with no gene match: 3. The length of the CDR3 is 13 residues. CDR3 region: CASSFSGGRELFF. The CDR3 DNA reads as TGTGCCAGCAGTTTTTCAGGGGGCCGGGAGCTGTTTTTT.

This clonotype has only a few counts. The chain has TRBV15 and TRBJ2-7, with D possibly being TRBD1 or TRBD2 (5 bases each). V was shortened by 1 base and J by 7 bases, with 14 bases between the two germline ends. Germline V gene lookup returns CDR1 LNHNV and CDR2 YYDKDF (reference sequence). The CDR3 has 14 residues. DNA of the CDR3: TGTGCCACCAGCAGAGGGGACCCCCTCGGGGAGCAGTACTTC. It yields the protein CATSRGDPLGEQYF.

The CDR3 loop is CATSERTGEIEQYF. The DNA of the CDR3 is TGTGCCACCAGTGAGCGGACAGGGGAAATCGAGCAGTACTTC. The J gene is TRBJ2-7, the V gene TRBV24-1; 9 positions agree with TRBD1. The CDR3 has 14 residues. Germline V gene data show CDR1 as KGHDR and CDR2 as SFDVKD. With 4 bases clipped from V and 6 bases from J, the junction kept 6 bases outside the gene matches.

The V call is TRBV5-1, the J call TRBJ2-6; a weak D match, TRBD1 (6 bases). CDR1 is SGHRS, CDR2 YFSETQ, per germline. The V and J ends lost 0 bases and 0 bases respectively, with 13 bases between them. The CDR3 has 18 residues. The CDR3 loop is CASSLVPRGYSGANVLTF. Written as DNA, the CDR3 is TGCGCCAGCAGCTTGGTACCCAGGGGCTACTCTGGGGCCAACGTCCTGACTTTC.

V usage is TRBV7-3 and J usage is TRBJ2-1; 8 bases align to TRBD2. The CDR3 has 18 residues. Germline V lookup: CDR1 SGHTA, CDR2 FQGTGA. The junction had 15 bases not matched to a gene; V was cut back by 8 bases and J by 0 bases. In DNA, the CDR3 is TGTGCCAGCTCCCCGTTGGGTAGCGGGGATTTCTCCTACAATGAGCAGTTCTTC. This codes for CASSPLGSGDFSYNEQFF.

The V and J genes are TRBV14 and TRBJ2-3, with 7 positions matching TRBD2. Germline V CDR1 and CDR2: SGHDN, FVKESK. The CDR3 contains 16 residues. The trim removed 5 bases at V and 14 bases at J, leaving 22 bases unmatched. The CDR3 region has the DNA TGTGCCAGCAGCTTATATGCTAGCGGACTTACCGGGGAGCTGTATTTT. It translates to CASSLYASGLTGELYF.

This chain connects TRBV18 to TRBJ1-1; weak D call: TRBD1 (5 bases). The germline CDR1 and CDR2 sequences are KGHSH and LQKENI. V lost 3 bases to trimming and J lost 1 base, with 12 bases between them. The CDR3 runs to 15 residues. For the CDR3, the DNA is TGTGCCAGCTCACCGTCGGGACGGGAGAACACTGAAGCTTTCTTT. It specifies CASSPSGRENTEAFF.

This chain links TRBV7-9 with TRBJ2-7; tentative D call: TRBD2 (6 bases). Looked up from germline, CDR1 is SEHNR and CDR2 is FQNEAQ (reference sequence). This CDR3 spans 16 amino acids. The germline V and J ends were trimmed by 8 bases and 0 bases, with 20 bases remaining between them. The CDR3 sequence: CASSPPGTALSYEQYF. CDR3 coding DNA: TGTGCCAGCTCACCTCCCGGGACTGCCCTCTCCTACGAGCAGTACTTC.

The chain carries TRBV7-3 and TRBJ1-2; tentatively, D is TRBD1 (5 bases). The germline CDR1 and CDR2 sequences are SGHTA and FQGTGA. Trimming took 2 bases from V and 8 from J, leaving 12 bases between them. This CDR3 has 13 residues. The CDR3 bases are TGTGCCAGCAGCTTATTGGGGGAGTCAGGCTACACCTTC. Residues: CASSLLGESGYTF.

The V and J genes are TRBV10-3 and TRBJ1-5; 8 positions match TRBD1. This CDR3 spans 15 amino acids. Germline V lookup: CDR1 ENHRY, CDR2 SYGVKD. The V segment lost 2 bases and the J segment 4 bases; nucleotides outside the gene matches: 4. CDR3 DNA sequence: TGTGCCATCAGTGAGGGACAGGGACGAAATCAGCCCCAGCATTTT. Translation gives CAISEGQGRNQPQHF.

V is TRBV9 and J is TRBJ1-1, with D unclear. Trimming stripped 0 bases from V and 2 bases from J, with 11 bases between. The germline gives CDR1 SGDLS, CDR2 YYNGEE. The CDR3 spans 15 residues. The CDR3 is CASSVAADSNTEAFF. CDR3 coding DNA: TGTGCCAGCAGCGTAGCGGCAGATTCTAACACTGAAGCTTTCTTT.

On this clonotype: A single base separates this from a much larger clone, so it may be a read error. This sequence joins TRBV6-5 and TRBJ1-1; tentative D call: TRBD1 (5 bases). CDR1 is MNHEY, CDR2 SVGAGI, per germline. V lost 1 base, J lost 4 bases, and 10 bases lay in between. This CDR3 region has 14 residues. CDR3 amino acids: CASSYFPGGTEAFF. In DNA, the CDR3 is TGTGCCAGCAGTTACTTCCCCGGGGGCACTGAAGCTTTCTTT.

Worth noting for this clonotype: It may be a read error: a sequence one base away is much more abundant. V usage is TRBV11-1 and J usage is TRBJ2-1; 10 bases map to TRBD2. Per the germline V gene, CDR1 is SGHAT and CDR2 is FQDESV (reference sequence). The CDR3 spans 17 residues. CDR3 sequence reads: CASSGELAGDPKNERFF. The CDR3 DNA reads as TGTGCCAGCAGCGGAGAGCTAGCGGGAGACCCTAAGAATGAGCGGTTCTTC.

Comments on this clonotype: This is likely a read error, given that the CDR3 carries no conserved phenylalanine or tryptophan at its end. Because the CDR3's place on the DNA is in doubt, the DNA is left out and the CDR3 is given as listed by TCRdb. The chain couples TRBV9 to TRBJ1-4. Germline-derived CDR1 and CDR2 are SGDLS and YYNGEE. The CDR3 extends over 8 residues, inclusive of both ends. The chain's CDR3 is CASSVFSR.

This clonotype was counted at least ten times. The chain carries TRBV20-1 and TRBJ1-6; possible D gene TRBD1, 5 bases. V lost 1 base and J lost 10, with 17 bases in between. The CDR3 contains 15 residues. The germline V gene encodes CDR1 DFQATT and CDR2 SNEGSKA (reference sequence). This CDR3 is CSARGGDPSESPLHF. The CDR3 DNA reads as TGCAGTGCTAGAGGGGGCGACCCGTCGGAGTCACCCCTCCACTTT.